The 30 T cell receptor beta chains below were found in one sample sequenced in a study of blood T cell repertoires in COVID-19. Assay: immunoSEQ multiplex PCR; the TCRdb copy retains only in-frame clones and omits some. The sample holds about 280,000 clones, around 80% seen once. Material for sequencing was PBMCs or T cells enriched from blood (not recorded which). These receptor sequences come from a man aged 35 to 55 who had been exposed to COVID-19.

The V and J genes are TRBV19 and TRBJ2-5; 8 bases are shared with TRBD2. This CDR3 region has 14 residues. Germline CDR1 LNHDA, CDR2 SQIVND (reference sequence). Germline trimming cut 1 base from V and 5 bases from J; bases unmatched to any gene: 3. The CDR3 DNA is TGTGCCAGTAGTATAGGGGGACTAGTGGAGACCCAGTACTTC. This gives the protein CASSIGGLVETQYF.

This clone was seen a few times. The rearrangement joins TRBV12-3 or TRBV12-4 to TRBJ1-4; D is uncertain. Trimming removed 6 bases from V and 5 bases from J, with 10 bases in between. CDR3 length equals 13 residues. CDR3 amino acids: CASRGSINEKLFF. As DNA, the CDR3 is TGTGCCAGCAGGGGCAGCATAAATGAAAAACTGTTTTTT.

The chain carries TRBV10-2 and TRBJ2-7; D is uncertain. The CDR3 loop spans 14 amino acids. V lost 7 bases and J lost 3, with 16 bases in between. Germline CDR1 and CDR2: WSHSY and SAAADI. CDR3 amino acids: CASTLDPKYYEQYF. CDR3 sequence (DNA): TGCGCCAGCACCCTCGATCCTAAGTACTACGAGCAGTACTTC.

V usage is TRBV30 and J usage is TRBJ2-7, with D hard to call. The CDR3 is 12 residues long. V was shortened by 3 bases and J by 2 bases, with 8 bases between the two germline ends. In germline, CDR1 is GTSNPN, CDR2 SVGIG (reference sequence). CDR3 loop: CAWSENTYEQYF. CDR3 bases: TGTGCCTGGAGCGAGAATACCTACGAGCAGTACTTC.

The chain is built from TRBV5-1 and TRBJ2-3; the match to TRBD2 covers 8 bases. V lost 4 bases, J lost 2 bases, and 9 bases stayed unmatched. The CDR3 consists of 16 residues. Germline CDR1 reads SGHRS; CDR2 reads YFSETQ. CDR3 residues: CASSPGPAGATDTQYF. CDR3 DNA: TGCGCCAGCAGCCCCGGTCCAGCGGGAGCCACAGATACGCAGTATTTT.

This clone was counted only a few times. V gene TRBV24-1 combines with J gene TRBJ1-5, with D uncertain. The germline gives CDR1 KGHDR, CDR2 SFDVKD. This CDR3 region has 13 residues. The V gene lost 7 bases and the J gene lost 3 bases, with 9 bases spanning the gap. The CDR3 DNA follows: TGTGCCACCAGCGCACAGTCCAATCAGCCCCAGCATTTT. Translation gives CATSAQSNQPQHF.

The gene calls are TRBV5-1 and TRBJ1-1; D possibly corresponds to TRBD1 (6 bases). Between the trimmed V and J ends, which lost 4 bases and 8 bases, there was a span of 21 bases. The CDR3 has 15 residues. Looked up from germline, CDR1 is SGHRS and CDR2 is YFSETQ. In nucleotides, the CDR3 is TGCGCCAGCAGCGGTTTTTTTTTGGGGGCAGAAGAAGCTTTCTTT. This codes for CASSGFFLGAEEAFF.

The gene calls are TRBV24-1 and TRBJ2-1, with D possibly being TRBD2 (5 bases). Germline CDR1 is KGHDR and CDR2 is SFDVKD. The CDR3 contains 13 residues. V gave up 3 bases and J gave up 11 bases, with 13 bases separating them. CDR3 nucleotide sequence: TGTGCCACCAGTGATGCAGGACTGGCGAAGCAGTTCTTC. This gives the protein CATSDAGLAKQFF.

The rearrangement links TRBV7-2 to TRBJ2-5; maybe TRBD1 (6 bases). The CDR3 length is 16 residues. V gave up 5 bases and J gave up 1 base, with 17 bases separating them. Germline values: CDR1 SGHTA, CDR2 FQGNSA. CDR3 protein: CASSNQPGHLQETQYF. The CDR3 nucleotides read TGTGCCAGCAGCAACCAACCGGGACACCTCCAAGAGACCCAGTACTTC.

The chain combines TRBV27 with TRBJ1-2; tentative D call: TRBD1 (6 bases). Germline V gene lookup returns CDR1 MNHEY and CDR2 SMNVEV (reference sequence). Trimming pared 8 bases from V and 4 bases from J, leaving 23 bases between. The CDR3 has 16 amino acids. In DNA, the CDR3 is TGTGCCAGCTCTTCATTTTTAAGACAGGCGGGCTATGGCTACACCTTC. Translation: CASSSFLRQAGYGYTF.

V usage is TRBV6-1 and J usage is TRBJ1-1; D remains unclear. Germline V gene sequence: CDR1 MNHNS, CDR2 SASEGT. The CDR3 sequence is 13 residues long. V lost 3 bases to trimming and J lost 4 bases, with 9 bases between them. DNA for the CDR3: TGTGCCAGCAGTGATTATTTGGCCACTGAAGCTTTCTTT. Protein product: CASSDYLATEAFF.

This chain joins TRBV7-6 and TRBJ1-5, with D possibly matching TRBD1 (5 bases). The CDR3 is made up of 13 amino acids. Trimming shortened V by 6 bases and J by 6 bases, and 12 bases separated the two germline ends. The V gene's germline CDR1 is SGHVS and CDR2 FNYEAQ. The chain's CDR3 is CASSRTRVQPQHF. CDR3 DNA: TGTGCCAGCAGTCGGACAAGGGTTCAGCCCCAGCATTTT.

CDR3 loop: CASTQGHEQFF. The CDR3 coding sequence is TGTGCCAGCACACAGGGGCATGAGCAGTTCTTC. The V gene is TRBV7-8, the J gene TRBJ2-1, with 7 positions matching TRBD1. From germline, CDR1 is SGHVS and CDR2 FQNEAQ. The CDR3 has 11 residues. V trimming: 7 bases; J trimming: 8 bases; junction bases outside the gene matches: 2.

The rearrangement uses TRBV3-1 (or the pseudogene TRBV3-2) and TRBJ2-7; the D is unclear. Germline V gene data show CDR1 as LGHDT and CDR2 as YNNKEL (reference sequence). V was cut by 0 bases and J by 2 bases, with 5 bases left in between. The CDR3 is made up of 13 amino acids. CDR3 nucleotides: TGTGCCAGCAGCCAAGAACTGCCCTACGAGCAGTACTTC. Translated: CASSQELPYEQYF.

The V call is TRBV7-6, the J call TRBJ1-4, with D perhaps matching TRBD1 (6 bases). Germline V lookup: CDR1 SGHVS, CDR2 FNYEAQ. The V end lost 5 bases, the J end lost 7 bases, and 17 bases lay between the germline ends. The CDR3 is 15 amino acids. The CDR3 loop reads CASSPGGANGEKLFF. CDR3 in DNA: TGTGCCAGCAGCCCGGGGGGGGCAAATGGTGAAAAACTGTTTTTT.

V usage is TRBV11-2 and J usage is TRBJ1-2; TRBD1 is a possible D gene (5 bases). Per the germline V gene, CDR1 is SGHAT and CDR2 is FQNNGV. The V end was cut by 1 base, the J end by 1 base, with 19 bases between. This CDR3 spans 18 amino acids. The CDR3 DNA reads TGTGCCAGCAGCTTAGGGAGCCTCCGGGGGTTTCGTAACTATGGCTACACCTTC. Its protein is CASSLGSLRGFRNYGYTF.

This clone was seen a single time. The rearrangement joins TRBV12-2 to TRBJ2-7; the tabulated D call, TRBD1, remains unverified against the DNA. TRBV12-2 is designated a pseudogene. The length of the CDR3 is 14 residues. The CDR3 nucleotides read TGTGCAAGTCGCCCACGGACAGGACCTTACGAGCAGTACTTC. Translation: CASRPRTGPYEQYF.

The chain joins TRBV5-1 to TRBJ1-6, with a tentative D call TRBD1 (5 bases). The CDR3 has 16 residues. Germline-derived CDR1 and CDR2 are SGHRS and YFSETQ. V lost 0 bases and J lost 5, with 12 bases in between. The CDR3 protein is CASSLGYAGDNSPLHF. In nucleotides, the CDR3 is TGCGCCAGCAGCTTGGGCTACGCGGGGGATAATTCACCCCTCCACTTT.

The V and J genes are TRBV2 and TRBJ2-5; 8 bases agree with TRBD1. The V gene's germline CDR1 is SNHLY and CDR2 FYNNEI. V trimming: 7 bases; J trimming: 8 bases; junction bases outside the gene matches: 15. This CDR3 contains 15 residues. In DNA, the CDR3 is TGTGCCAGCACCCGGCCGACAGGGGCCGGGGGAACCCAGTACTTC. Its translation: CASTRPTGAGGTQYF.

V is TRBV6-5 and J is TRBJ2-7; D gene ambiguous. The CDR3 contains 15 residues. Germline V CDR1 and CDR2: MNHEY, SVGAGI. The germline V and J ends were trimmed by 6 bases and 1 base, with 16 bases remaining between them. As DNA, the CDR3 is TGTGCCAGCAGCTCCGCTACCACCTATTCCTACGAGCAGTACTTC. It translates to CASSSATTYSYEQYF.

V is TRBV6-5 and J is TRBJ1-1; D possibly corresponds to TRBD1 (6 bases). Trimming took 7 bases from V and 8 from J, leaving 11 bases between them. The CDR3 has 11 residues. Germline V gene sequence: CDR1 MNHEY, CDR2 SVGAGI. CDR3 nucleotides: TGTGCCAGCATCGACAGGCTGGAAGCTTTCTTT. As protein: CASIDRLEAFF.

The chain combines TRBV25-1 with TRBJ1-3; D might be TRBD1 (6 bases). Germline V gene lookup returns CDR1 MGHDK and CDR2 SYGVNS. Deletions cut 5 bases from V and 0 bases from J, with 11 bases between. The CDR3 is 15 residues long. CDR3 sequence reads: CASSQTGISGNTIYF. CDR3 sequence (DNA): TGTGCCAGCAGTCAGACAGGAATCTCTGGAAACACCATATATTTT.

V is TRBV12-3 or TRBV12-4 and J is TRBJ2-2; TRBD1 is a possible D gene (5 bases). The CDR3 is 13 amino acids. The V end lost 6 bases, the J end lost 7 bases, and 12 bases lay between the germline ends. CDR3 bases: TGTGCCAGCAGCCTCAGGGAAGTCGGGGAGCTGTTTTTT. Its translation is CASSLREVGELFF.

V and J are TRBV29-1 and TRBJ2-7; 8 bases fit TRBD2. After removal of 8 bases from V and 4 bases from J, the junction contained 10 bases not matched to a gene. The length of the CDR3 is 13 residues. Germline CDR1 SQVTM, CDR2 ANQGSEA. The CDR3 sequence is CSTRTSGAYEQYF. The CDR3 DNA sequence: TGCAGCACCAGAACTAGCGGAGCATACGAGCAGTACTTC.

The V gene is TRBV9, the J gene TRBJ2-1, with D perhaps matching TRBD2 (6 bases). Trimming stripped 0 bases from V and 4 bases from J, with 20 bases between. The germline gives CDR1 SGDLS, CDR2 YYNGEE. The length of the CDR3 is 18 residues. This CDR3 is CASSVVSASVSSYNEQFF. The CDR3 nucleotides are TGTGCCAGCAGCGTAGTTTCCGCTAGCGTATCGTCGTACAATGAGCAGTTCTTC.

This chain links TRBV27 with TRBJ2-7; 9 nucleotides match TRBD1. The CDR3 consists of 15 residues. Germline V gene sequence: CDR1 MNHEY, CDR2 SMNVEV (reference sequence). V lost 8 bases to trimming and J lost 4 bases; unmatched junction nucleotides: 12. The CDR3 DNA follows: TGTGCCAGCTACGAGCAGGGACAGGGAAAATACGAGCAGTACTTC. This translates into CASYEQGQGKYEQYF.

The CDR3 spells CASMAGGLAGGGDTQYF. The CDR3 bases are TGTGCCAGCATGGCCGGAGGGCTAGCGGGAGGAGGAGATACGCAGTATTTT. The chain recombines TRBV9 with TRBJ2-3; TRBD2 matches at 11 bases. CDR1 is SGDLS, CDR2 YYNGEE, per germline. V shed 6 bases and J 5 bases; nucleotides not matched to a gene: 14. CDR3 size: 17 residues.

CDR3 sequence: CSVEDRGGDYGYTF. The CDR3 DNA follows: TGCAGCGTTGAAGATCGAGGGGGGGACTATGGCTACACCTTC. The chain employs TRBV29-1 and TRBJ1-2; a weak D match, TRBD1 (6 bases). Germline CDR1 and CDR2: SQVTM and ANQGSEA. Trimming cost V 0 bases and J 3 bases, with 11 bases left between them. The CDR3 spans 14 residues.

As DNA, the CDR3 is TGTGCCAGTAGTATTCCCTTACGGCTAGCGGGGACAGATACGCAGTATTTT. Translation: CASSIPLRLAGTDTQYF. J is TRBJ2-3 and V is TRBV19, with 9 bases matching TRBD2. The CDR3 runs to 17 residues. Germline CDR1 reads LNHDA; CDR2 reads SQIVND (reference sequence). V trimming: 3 bases; J trimming: 3 bases; junction bases outside the gene matches: 10. Together with reference TRBV19 and TRBJ2-3, the CDR3 gives the full variable domain: DGGITQSPKYLFRKEGQNVTLSCEQNLNHDAMYWYRQDPGQGLRLIYYSQIVNDFQKGDIAEGYSVSREKKESFPLTVTSAQKNPTAFYLCASSIPLRLAGTDTQYFGPGTRLTVL.

V is TRBV7-2 and J is TRBJ1-4; D possibly corresponds to TRBD1 (5 bases). This CDR3 is built from 14 residues. With 7 bases removed from V and 4 bases from J, the gap between germline ends came to 13 bases. The germline V gene encodes CDR1 SGHTA and CDR2 FQGNSA. CDR3 DNA: TGTGCCAGCAACACCGGACATCATAATGAAAAACTGTTTTTT. Residues: CASNTGHHNEKLFF.